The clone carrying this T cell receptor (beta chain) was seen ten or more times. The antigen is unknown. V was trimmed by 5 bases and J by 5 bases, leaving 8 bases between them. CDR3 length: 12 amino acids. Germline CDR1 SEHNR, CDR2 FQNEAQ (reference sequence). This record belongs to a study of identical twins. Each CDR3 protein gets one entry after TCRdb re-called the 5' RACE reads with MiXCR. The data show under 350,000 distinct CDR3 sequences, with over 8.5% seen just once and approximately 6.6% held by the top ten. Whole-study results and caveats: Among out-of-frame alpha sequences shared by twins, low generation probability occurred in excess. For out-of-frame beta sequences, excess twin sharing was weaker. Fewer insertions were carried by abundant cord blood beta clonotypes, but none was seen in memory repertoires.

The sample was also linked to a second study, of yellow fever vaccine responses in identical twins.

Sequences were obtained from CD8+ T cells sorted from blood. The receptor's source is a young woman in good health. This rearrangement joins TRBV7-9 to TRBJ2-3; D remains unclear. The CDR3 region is CASSPSKDTQYF. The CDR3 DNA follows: TGTGCCAGCAGCCCTAGTAAAGATACGCAGTATTTT. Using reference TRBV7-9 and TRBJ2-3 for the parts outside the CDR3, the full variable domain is DTGVSQNPRHKITKRGQNVTFRCDPISEHNRLYWYRQTLGQGPEFLTYFQNEAQLEKSRLLSDRFSAERPKGSFSTLEIQRTEQGDSAMYLCASSPSKDTQYFGPGTRLTVL.